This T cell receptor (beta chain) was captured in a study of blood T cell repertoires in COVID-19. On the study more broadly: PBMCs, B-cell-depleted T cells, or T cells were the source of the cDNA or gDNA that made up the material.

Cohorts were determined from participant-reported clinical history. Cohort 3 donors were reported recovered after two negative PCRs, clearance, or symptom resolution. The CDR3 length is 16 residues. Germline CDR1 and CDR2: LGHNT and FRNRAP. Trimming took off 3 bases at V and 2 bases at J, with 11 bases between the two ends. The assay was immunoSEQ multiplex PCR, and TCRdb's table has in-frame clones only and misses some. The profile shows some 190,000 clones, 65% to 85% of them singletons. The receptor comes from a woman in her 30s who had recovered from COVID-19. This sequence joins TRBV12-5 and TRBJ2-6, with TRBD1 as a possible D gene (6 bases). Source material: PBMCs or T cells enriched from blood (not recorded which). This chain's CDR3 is CASGFIQGTGANVLTF. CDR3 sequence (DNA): TGTGCTAGTGGTTTTATACAGGGTACTGGGGCCAACGTCCTGACTTTC.